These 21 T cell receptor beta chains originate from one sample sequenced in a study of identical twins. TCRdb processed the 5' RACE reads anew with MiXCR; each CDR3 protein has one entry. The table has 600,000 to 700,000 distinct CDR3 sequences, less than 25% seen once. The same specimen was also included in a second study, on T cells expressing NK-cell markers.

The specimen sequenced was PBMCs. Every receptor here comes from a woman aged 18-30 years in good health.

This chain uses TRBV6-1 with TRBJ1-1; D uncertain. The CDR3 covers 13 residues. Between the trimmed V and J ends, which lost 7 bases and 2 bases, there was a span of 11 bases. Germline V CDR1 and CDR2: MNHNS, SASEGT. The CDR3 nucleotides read TGTGCCAGCATATCCAGGTCTAACACTGAAGCTTTCTTT. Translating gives CASISRSNTEAFF.

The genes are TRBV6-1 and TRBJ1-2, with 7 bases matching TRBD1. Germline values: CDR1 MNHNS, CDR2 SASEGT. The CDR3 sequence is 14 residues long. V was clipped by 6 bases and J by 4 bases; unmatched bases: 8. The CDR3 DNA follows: TGTGCCAGCAGGGGACAGAATGGGGTCTATGGCTACACCTTC. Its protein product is CASRGQNGVYGYTF.

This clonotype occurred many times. This chain's CDR3 is CASSLGQRYEQYF. CDR3 DNA: TGCGCCAGCAGCCTCGGACAGCGCTACGAGCAGTACTTC. The V gene is TRBV5-1, the J gene TRBJ2-7; possible D gene TRBD1, 6 bases. Germline CDR1 SGHRS, CDR2 YFSETQ. This CDR3 comprises 13 residues. The V gene lost 4 bases and the J gene lost 3 bases, with 11 bases spanning the gap.

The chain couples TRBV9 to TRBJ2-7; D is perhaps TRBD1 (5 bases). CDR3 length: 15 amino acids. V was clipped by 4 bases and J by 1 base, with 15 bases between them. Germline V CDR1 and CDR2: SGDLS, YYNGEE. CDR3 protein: CASSLGHSESYEQYF. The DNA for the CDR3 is TGTGCCAGCAGCCTCGGACATTCAGAGTCCTACGAGCAGTACTTC.

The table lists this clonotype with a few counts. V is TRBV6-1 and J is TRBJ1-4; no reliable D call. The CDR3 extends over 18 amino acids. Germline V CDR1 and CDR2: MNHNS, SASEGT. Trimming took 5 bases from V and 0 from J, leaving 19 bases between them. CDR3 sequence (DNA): TGTGCCAGCAGTAAGGTGTTACGACCCCGCGCAACTAATGAAAAACTGTTTTTT. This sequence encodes CASSKVLRPRATNEKLFF.

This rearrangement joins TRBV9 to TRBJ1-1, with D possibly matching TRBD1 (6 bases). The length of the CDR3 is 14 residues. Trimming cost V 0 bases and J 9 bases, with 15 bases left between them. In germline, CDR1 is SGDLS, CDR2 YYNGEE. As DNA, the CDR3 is TGTGCCAGCAGCGTAGAGGGGGGGGGAGAGCAAGCTTTCTTT. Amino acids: CASSVEGGGEQAFF. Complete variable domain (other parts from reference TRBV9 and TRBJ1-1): DSGVTQTPKHLITATGQRVTLRCSPRSGDLSVYWYQQSLDQGLQFLIQYYNGEERAKGNILERFSAQQFPDLHSELNLSSLELGDSALYFCASSVEGGGEQAFFGQGTRLTVV.

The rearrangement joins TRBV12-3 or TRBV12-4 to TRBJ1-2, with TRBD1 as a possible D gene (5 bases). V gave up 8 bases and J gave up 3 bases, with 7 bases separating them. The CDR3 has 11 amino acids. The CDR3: CASVRDYGYTF. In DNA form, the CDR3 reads TGTGCCAGCGTCAGGGACTATGGCTACACCTTC.

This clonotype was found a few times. For the CDR3, the DNA is TGCGCCAGCATGAGGACTAATCCCACAGATACGCAGTATTTT. It encodes CASMRTNPTDTQYF. V usage is TRBV10-2 and J usage is TRBJ2-3; TRBD2 might be the D (6 bases). The CDR3 is 14 residues long. Germline loops: CDR1 WSHSY, CDR2 SAAADI. Trimming took 7 bases from V and 2 from J, leaving 13 bases between them.

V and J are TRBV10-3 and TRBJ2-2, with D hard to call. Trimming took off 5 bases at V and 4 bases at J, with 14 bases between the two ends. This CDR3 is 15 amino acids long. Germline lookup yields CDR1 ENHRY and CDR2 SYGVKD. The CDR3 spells CAISKDNLFTGELFF. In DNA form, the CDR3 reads TGTGCCATCAGTAAGGATAACTTATTCACCGGGGAGCTGTTTTTT.

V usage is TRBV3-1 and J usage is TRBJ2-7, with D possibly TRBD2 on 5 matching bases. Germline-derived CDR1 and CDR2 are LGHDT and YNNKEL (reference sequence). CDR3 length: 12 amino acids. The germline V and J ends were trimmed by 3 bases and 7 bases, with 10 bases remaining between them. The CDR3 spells CASSHGMVEQYF. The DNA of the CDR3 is TGTGCCAGCAGCCACGGGATGGTAGAGCAGTACTTC.

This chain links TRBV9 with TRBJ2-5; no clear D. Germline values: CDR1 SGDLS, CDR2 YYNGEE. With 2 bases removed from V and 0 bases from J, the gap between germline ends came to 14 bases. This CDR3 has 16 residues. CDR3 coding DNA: TGTGCCAGCAGCGTTCAGCCGATGGATCACCAAGAGACCCAGTACTTC. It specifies CASSVQPMDHQETQYF.

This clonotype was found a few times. CDR3 in DNA: TGCGCCAGCAGCCGGGCTGGGGCGGGAAGCCAAGAGACCCAGTACTTC. It translates to CASSRAGAGSQETQYF. The V and J genes are TRBV5-1 and TRBJ2-5; D possibly corresponds to TRBD2 (6 bases). This CDR3 is 16 amino acids long. CDR1 is SGHRS and CDR2 is YFSETQ in the germline V gene. The V gene lost 4 bases and the J gene lost 1 base, with 17 bases spanning the gap.

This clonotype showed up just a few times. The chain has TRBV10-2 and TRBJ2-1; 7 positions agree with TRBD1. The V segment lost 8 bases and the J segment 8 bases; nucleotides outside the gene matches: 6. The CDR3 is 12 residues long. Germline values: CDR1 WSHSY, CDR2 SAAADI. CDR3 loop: CASQGVRDEQFF. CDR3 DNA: TGCGCCAGCCAGGGGGTCAGGGATGAGCAGTTCTTC.

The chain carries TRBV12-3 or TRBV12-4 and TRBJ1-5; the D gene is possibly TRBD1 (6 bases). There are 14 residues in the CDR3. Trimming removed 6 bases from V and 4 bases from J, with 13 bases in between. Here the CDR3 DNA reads TGTGCCAGCAGCCTACAGGGAATTAATCAGCCCCAGCATTTT. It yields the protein CASSLQGINQPQHF.

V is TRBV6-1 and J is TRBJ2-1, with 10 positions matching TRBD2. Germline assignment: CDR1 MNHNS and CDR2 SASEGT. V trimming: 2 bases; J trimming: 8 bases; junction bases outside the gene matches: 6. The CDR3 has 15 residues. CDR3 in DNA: TGTGCCAGCAGTGAAACGACTAGCGGGCGGTATGAGCAGTTCTTC. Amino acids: CASSETTSGRYEQFF.

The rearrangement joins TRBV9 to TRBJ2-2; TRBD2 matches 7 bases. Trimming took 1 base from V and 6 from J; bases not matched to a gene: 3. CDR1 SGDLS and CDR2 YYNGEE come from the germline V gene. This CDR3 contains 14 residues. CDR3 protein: CASSVSSGAGELFF. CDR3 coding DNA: TGTGCCAGCAGCGTATCTAGCGGAGCCGGGGAGCTGTTTTTT.

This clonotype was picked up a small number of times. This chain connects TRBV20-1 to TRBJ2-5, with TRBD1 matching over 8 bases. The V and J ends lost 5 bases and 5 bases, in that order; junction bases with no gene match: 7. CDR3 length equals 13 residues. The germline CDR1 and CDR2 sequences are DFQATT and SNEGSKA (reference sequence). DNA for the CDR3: TGCAGTGCTTCCGGACAGGGCGGGGAGACCCAGTACTTC. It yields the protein CSASGQGGETQYF.

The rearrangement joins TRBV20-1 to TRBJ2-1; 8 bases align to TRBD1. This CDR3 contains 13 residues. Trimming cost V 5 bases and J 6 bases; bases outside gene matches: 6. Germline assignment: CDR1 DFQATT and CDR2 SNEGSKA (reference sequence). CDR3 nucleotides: TGCAGTGCTCACCGGACAGGGTCCAATGAGCAGTTCTTC. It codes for CSAHRTGSNEQFF.

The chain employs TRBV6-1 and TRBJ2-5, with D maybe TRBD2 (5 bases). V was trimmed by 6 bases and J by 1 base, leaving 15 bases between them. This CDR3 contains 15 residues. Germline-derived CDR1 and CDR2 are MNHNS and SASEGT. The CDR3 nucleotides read TGTGCCAGCAGCCCCATCGCGGGTACCCAAGAGACCCAGTACTTC. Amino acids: CASSPIAGTQETQYF.

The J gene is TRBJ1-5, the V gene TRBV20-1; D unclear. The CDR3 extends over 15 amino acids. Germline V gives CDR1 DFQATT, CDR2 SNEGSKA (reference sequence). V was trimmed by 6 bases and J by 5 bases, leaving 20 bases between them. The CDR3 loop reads CSALIASSLDQPQHF. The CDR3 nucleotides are TGCAGTGCCCTAATCGCGTCATCACTGGATCAGCCCCAGCATTTT.

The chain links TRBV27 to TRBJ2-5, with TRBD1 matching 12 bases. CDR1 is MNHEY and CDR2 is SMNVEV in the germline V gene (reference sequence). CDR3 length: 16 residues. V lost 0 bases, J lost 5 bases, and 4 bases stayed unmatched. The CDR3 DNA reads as TGTGCCAGCAGTTTATCCCGGGACAGGGGGCTGGAGACCCAGTACTTC. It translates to CASSLSRDRGLETQYF.